This record looks at one T cell receptor beta chain sequence and its context. Its antigen remains unidentified. The sample holds no much larger clone one base away, and base qualities are not on file. The data stem from a study of shared clonotypes between healthy human individuals (dated by TCRdb to between 2020 and 2021). Background for the entire study: A couple of women and a few men aged 18 to 49 years were included in the cohort. Per donor, three plates each were used for CD4 naive and CD4 memory, two for CD8 naive, and one for CD8 memory. To estimate repertoire size and how much clonotype sharing occurs between individuals, the study deeply sequenced the blood TCR repertoires of roughly 5 healthy adults. To increase sequencing depth and limit assay-specific biases, different laboratories used diverse techniques to prepare libraries and sequence TCR repertoires. Each donor's leukapheresis produced roughly between about 0.9 and 9.5 billion PBMCs. The investigation overall reported the following: Naive subsets generally had larger estimated clonotype richness than memory subsets did. Compared with non-shared clonotypes, the clonotypes found in all four sorted-subset donors had higher generation probabilities. Rarefaction of sorted-subset datasets indicated incomplete sequencing despite the large sequencing depth. Only blood was sampled, and tissue TCR repertoires likely differ from those in blood. Across four donors, around 5% of naive CD4, roughly 3.4% of naive CD8, 2.3% of memory CD4, and about 0.44% of memory CD8 clonotypes were shared. Because the study included only a small number of donors, the genetic and exposure-history diversity represented was limited. Pairwise subsampling indicated that sequencing depth was expected to affect the degree of clonotype sharing among donors.

TCR CDR3 regions were amplified from genomic DNA by multiplex PCR using the deep immunoSEQ assay. Extracted genomic DNA from each cell subset was distributed evenly across all wells of several immunoSEQ 96-well plates, and each plate was treated as a replicate. For sorted subsets, about 200 ng genomic DNA, equal to some 30,000 T cell genomes, was loaded into each replicate PCR. Purified libraries were measured with a Qubit 3.0 fluorometer, size-checked on a Bioanalyzer 2100, and measured again with the KAPA Library Quantification kit. Each immunoSEQ 96-well plate was sequenced on its own single-read 150-cycle Illumina NextSeq 550 flow cell. On the study's bioinformatics: Because the immunoSEQ output held only junctional sequences and lacked quality scores, the filtering could not match the filtering applied to full-length reads. Sequences were annotated with PyIR, a Python wrapper for IgBLAST v1.9, and V/J genes and CDR3 were assigned using IMGT germline references. Reads were filtered out if the reads had weak V/J assignments (E-value above 1e-6), no CDR3, stop codons, out-of-frame junctions, or ambiguous translated residues. V3J clonotypes were defined as sequences sharing the same inferred V gene, J gene, and CDR3 amino acid sequence. To compute the percentage overlap between repertoires, the number of shared unique clonotypes was divided by the size of the smaller repertoire. Repertoire richness was assessed with RTK rarefaction, the Chao1 estimator, and Recon v2.1 estimates of unobserved clonotypes. Generation probabilities for all TCRbeta clonotypes obtained by the gDNA method from a handful of donors were computed using OLGA. The table comes from immuneACCESS by way of TCRdb, which keeps in-frame sequences with V and J called. Part of the clones is missing from these tables; in studies checked, under half for an unresolved V gene and the rest for unknown reasons. V, J and clone size are those of that table, while D and trimming were read from the DNA. The sample records 2 million to 2.5 million clones, 95% of which are singletons. 0.1% to 0.15% of the sample goes to the ten largest clones.

The germline V gene (reference sequence) specifies MNHNY as CDR1 and SVGAGI as CDR2. From its cysteine to its phenylalanine, the CDR3 spans 15 amino acids. Solely the CDR3 DNA is kept, with 45 bases framed from the first base. The germline V end is reduced by 6 bases and the J end by 1 base; junction bases left unmatched: 4. Healthy HIV-negative adults with no recently reported acute infections or vaccinations were included as donors. Every donor was a Caucasian adult living in Nashville, Tennessee, USA. CD4+ T cells were enriched by magnetic negative selection, after which naive cells were positively selected on CD45RA and the negative fraction was taken as the memory subset. After blood collection by leukapheresis, PBMCs were isolated using Ficoll-Histopaque density gradient centrifugation and then cryopreserved in the vapor phase of liquid nitrogen. Analytical flow cytometry was used to check the purity and quantity of every magnetically sorted T cell population. Genomic DNA was isolated from every sorted fraction and measured by UV absorbance on a Nanodrop 2000c.

The V and J genes are TRBV6-6 and TRBJ2-3, with 10 middle bases fitting TRBD2. The material sequenced was naive CD4+ T cells sorted from blood. The sample's cell subset or site label, decoded: CD45RA+ positively selected. This TCR derives from a man aged 18 to 30 in good health. The CDR3 loop reads CASRRTSGGTDTQYF. The DNA is as follows: TGTGCCAGCAGGAGGACTAGCGGAGGCACAGATACGCAGTATTTT.